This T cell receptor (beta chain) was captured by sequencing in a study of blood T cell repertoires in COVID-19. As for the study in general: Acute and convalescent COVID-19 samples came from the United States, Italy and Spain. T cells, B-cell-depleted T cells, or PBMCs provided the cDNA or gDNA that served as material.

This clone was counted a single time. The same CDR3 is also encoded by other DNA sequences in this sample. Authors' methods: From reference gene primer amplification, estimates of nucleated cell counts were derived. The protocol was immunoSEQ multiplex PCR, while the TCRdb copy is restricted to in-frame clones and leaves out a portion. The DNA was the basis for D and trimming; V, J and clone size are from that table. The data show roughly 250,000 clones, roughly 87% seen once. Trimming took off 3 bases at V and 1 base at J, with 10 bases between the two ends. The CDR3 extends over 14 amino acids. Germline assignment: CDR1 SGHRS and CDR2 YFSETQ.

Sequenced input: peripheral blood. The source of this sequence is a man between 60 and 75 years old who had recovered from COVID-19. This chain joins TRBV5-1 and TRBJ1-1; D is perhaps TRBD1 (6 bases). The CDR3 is CASSSGQPNTEAFF. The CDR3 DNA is TGCGCCAGCAGCTCCGGACAGCCGAACACTGAAGCTTTCTTT.